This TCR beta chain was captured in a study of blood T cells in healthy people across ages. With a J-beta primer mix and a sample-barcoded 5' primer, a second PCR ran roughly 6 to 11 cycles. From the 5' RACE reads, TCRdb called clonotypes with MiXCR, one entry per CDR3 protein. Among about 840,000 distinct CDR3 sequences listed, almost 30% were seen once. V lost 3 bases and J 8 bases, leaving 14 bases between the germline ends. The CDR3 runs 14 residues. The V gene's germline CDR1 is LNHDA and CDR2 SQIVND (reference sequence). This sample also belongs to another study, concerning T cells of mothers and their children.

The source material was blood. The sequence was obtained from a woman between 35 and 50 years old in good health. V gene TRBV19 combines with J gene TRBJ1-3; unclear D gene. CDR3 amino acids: CASSIAPRRDTIYF. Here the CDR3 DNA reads TGTGCCAGTAGTATCGCCCCGAGGAGAGACACCATATATTTT.